These 5 T cell receptor beta chains were sequenced from one sample in a study of cytomegalovirus exposure and HLA in healthy donors. PCR was performed using 60 Vbeta and 13 Jbeta primers. Profiled with immunoSEQ multiplex PCR; TCRdb holds only in-frame clones, not every one. The data hold more than 130,000 clones, with around 83% observed a single time. Sequencing used PBMCs. The source of these receptors is a man aged 35 to 55 in good health and CMV-seropositive.

The rearrangement links TRBV5-1 to TRBJ2-5; 9 bases are shared with TRBD2. Germline loops: CDR1 SGHRS, CDR2 YFSETQ. This CDR3 has 15 residues. J gave up 3 bases and V 8 bases, and 11 bases lay outside the gene matches. CDR3 nucleotides: TGCGCCAGTGGAAAGGGACTAGCAGTAGAAGAGACCCAGTACTTC. Amino acids: CASGKGLAVEETQYF.

This chain links TRBV15 with TRBJ1-1; weak D call: TRBD1 (5 bases). V was shortened by 1 base and J by 5 bases, with 11 bases between the two germline ends. The germline V gene has CDR1 LNHNV and CDR2 YYDKDF (reference sequence). The CDR3 extends over 14 amino acids. CDR3 loop: CATSRVQGGTEAFF. The DNA for the CDR3 is TGTGCCACCAGCAGAGTTCAGGGAGGGACTGAAGCTTTCTTT.

This clone was counted between two and nine times. The V and J genes are TRBV11-1 and TRBJ2-4, with 7 bases aligning to TRBD1. The ends lost 4 bases at V and 12 bases at J; junction bases unmatched: 15. The CDR3 length is 15 residues. In germline, CDR1 is SGHAT, CDR2 FQDESV (reference sequence). The CDR3 sequence: CASSSFRGTDRAQYF. CDR3 sequence (DNA): TGTGCCAGCAGCTCCTTTCGTGGGACCGACAGGGCTCAGTACTTC.

This clone appeared once. The J gene is TRBJ1-2, the V gene TRBV7-2, with D perhaps matching TRBD1 (6 bases). Germline V gene data show CDR1 as SGHTA and CDR2 as FQGNSA. This CDR3 spans 15 amino acids. Trimming took off 2 bases at V and 6 bases at J, with 16 bases between the two ends. The CDR3 here is CASSLWGGLKDGYTF. CDR3 in DNA: TGTGCCAGCAGCTTATGGGGGGGCCTTAAGGATGGCTACACCTTC. Full variable domain (outside the CDR3, taken from reference TRBV7-2 and TRBJ1-2): GAGVSQSPSNKVTEKGKDVELRCDPISGHTALYWYRQSLGQGLEFLIYFQGNSAPDKSGLPSDRFSAERTGGSVSTLTIQRTQQEDSAVYLCASSLWGGLKDGYTFGSGTRLTVV.

V usage is TRBV27 and J usage is TRBJ2-5; the D is unclear. Germline CDR1 is MNHEY and CDR2 is SMNVEV (reference sequence). The CDR3 length is 15 residues. Trimming took off 2 bases at V and 5 bases at J, with 15 bases between the two ends. The CDR3 protein is CASSLRFRRAETQYF. The CDR3 nucleotides read TGTGCCAGCAGTTTACGGTTCCGAAGAGCTGAGACCCAGTACTTC.